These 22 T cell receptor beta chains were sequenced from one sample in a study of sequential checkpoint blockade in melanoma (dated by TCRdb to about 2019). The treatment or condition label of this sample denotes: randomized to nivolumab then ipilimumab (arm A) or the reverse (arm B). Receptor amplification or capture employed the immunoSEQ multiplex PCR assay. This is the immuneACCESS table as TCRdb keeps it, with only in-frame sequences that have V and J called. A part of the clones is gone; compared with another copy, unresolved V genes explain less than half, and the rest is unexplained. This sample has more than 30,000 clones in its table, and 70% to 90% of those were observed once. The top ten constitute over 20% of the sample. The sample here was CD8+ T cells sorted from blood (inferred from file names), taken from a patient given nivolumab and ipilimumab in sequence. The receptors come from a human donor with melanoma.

The CDR3 DNA reads as TGCGCCAGCAGCCAGAGAACAGGGGGCCCCGAAAACATTCAGTACTTC. It specifies CASSQRTGGPENIQYF. The chain couples TRBV4-3 to TRBJ2-4; TRBD1 aligns across 9 bases. V lost 3 bases to trimming and J lost 5 bases; unmatched junction nucleotides: 8. The germline CDR1 and CDR2 sequences are LGHNA and YSLEER. This CDR3 is 16 amino acids long.

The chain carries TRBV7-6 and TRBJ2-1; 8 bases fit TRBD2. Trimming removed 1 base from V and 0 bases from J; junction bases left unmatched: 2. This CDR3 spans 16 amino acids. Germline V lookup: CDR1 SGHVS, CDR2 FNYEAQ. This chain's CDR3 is CASSLGSGSSYNEQFF. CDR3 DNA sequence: TGTGCCAGCAGCTTAGGGAGCGGGAGCTCCTACAATGAGCAGTTCTTC.

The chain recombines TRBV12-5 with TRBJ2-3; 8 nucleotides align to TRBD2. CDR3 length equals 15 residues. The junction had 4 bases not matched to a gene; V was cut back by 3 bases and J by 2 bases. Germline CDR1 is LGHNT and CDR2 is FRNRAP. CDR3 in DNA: TGTGCTAGTGGTTTAACTAGCGGATTCACAGATACGCAGTATTTT. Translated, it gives CASGLTSGFTDTQYF.

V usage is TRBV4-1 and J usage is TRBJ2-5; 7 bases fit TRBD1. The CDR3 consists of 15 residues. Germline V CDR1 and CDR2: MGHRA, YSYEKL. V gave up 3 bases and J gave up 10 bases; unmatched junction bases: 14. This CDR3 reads CASSHRTGPNLGQYF. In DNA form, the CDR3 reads TGCGCCAGCAGCCATCGGACAGGCCCGAACCTGGGCCAGTACTTC.

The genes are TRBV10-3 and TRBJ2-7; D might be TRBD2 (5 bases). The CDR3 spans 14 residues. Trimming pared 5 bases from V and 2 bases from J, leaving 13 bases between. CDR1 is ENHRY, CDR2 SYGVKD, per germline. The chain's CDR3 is CAISNERVPYEQYF. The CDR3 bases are TGTGCCATCAGTAACGAGAGGGTCCCCTACGAGCAGTACTTC.

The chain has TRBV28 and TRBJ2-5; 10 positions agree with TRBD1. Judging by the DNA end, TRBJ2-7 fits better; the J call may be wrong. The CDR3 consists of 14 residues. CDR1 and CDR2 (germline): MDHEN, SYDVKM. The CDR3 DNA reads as TGTGCCAGCAGTGGGACAGGGGACTCCTACGAGCAGTACTTC. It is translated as CASSGTGDSYEQYF.

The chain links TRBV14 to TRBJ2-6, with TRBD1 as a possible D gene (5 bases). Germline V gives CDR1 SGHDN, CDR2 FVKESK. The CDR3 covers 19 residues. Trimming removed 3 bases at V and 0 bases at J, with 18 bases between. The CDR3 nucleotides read TGTGCCAGCAGCCACACCGGGTGGGGCCTTCCCTCTGGGGCCAACGTCCTGACTTTC. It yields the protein CASSHTGWGLPSGANVLTF.

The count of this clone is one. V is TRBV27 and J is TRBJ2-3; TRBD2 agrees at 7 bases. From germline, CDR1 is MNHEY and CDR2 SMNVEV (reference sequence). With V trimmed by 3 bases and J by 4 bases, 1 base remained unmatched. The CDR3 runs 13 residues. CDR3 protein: CASSFGGSDTQYF. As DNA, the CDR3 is TGTGCCAGCAGTTTCGGGGGGTCAGATACGCAGTATTTT.

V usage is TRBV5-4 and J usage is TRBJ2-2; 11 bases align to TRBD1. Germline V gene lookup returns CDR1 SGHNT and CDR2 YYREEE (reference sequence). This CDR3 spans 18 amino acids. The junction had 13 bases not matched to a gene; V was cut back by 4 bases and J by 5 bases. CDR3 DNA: TGTGCCAGCAGCCCCCGGACAGGGGGCATCAGGGGGACCGGGGAGCTGTTTTTT. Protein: CASSPRTGGIRGTGELFF.

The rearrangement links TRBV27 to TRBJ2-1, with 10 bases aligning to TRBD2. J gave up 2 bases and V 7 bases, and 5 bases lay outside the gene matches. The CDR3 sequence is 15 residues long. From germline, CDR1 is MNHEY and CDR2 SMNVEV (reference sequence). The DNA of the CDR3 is TGTGCCAGCACCTTAAGCGGGGGGGCCTACAATGAGCAGTTCTTC. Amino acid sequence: CASTLSGGAYNEQFF.

The DNA for the CDR3 is TGTGCCAGCAGCGTAGTCCCTAGCACAGATACGCAGTATTTT. This gives the protein CASSVVPSTDTQYF. The rearrangement joins TRBV9 to TRBJ2-3; D unclear. V was clipped by 0 bases and J by 0 bases, with 5 bases between them. There are 14 residues in the CDR3. Germline assignment: CDR1 SGDLS and CDR2 YYNGEE.

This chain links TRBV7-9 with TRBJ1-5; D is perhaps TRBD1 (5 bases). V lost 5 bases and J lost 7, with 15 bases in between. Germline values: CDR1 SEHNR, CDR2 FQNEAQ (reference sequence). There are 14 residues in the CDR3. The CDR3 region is CASSRGRGGQPQHF. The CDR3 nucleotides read TGTGCCAGCAGCCGTGGGAGGGGCGGCCAGCCCCAGCATTTT. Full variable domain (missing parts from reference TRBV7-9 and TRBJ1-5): DTGVSQNPRHKITKRGQNVTFRCDPISEHNRLYWYRQTLGQGPEFLTYFQNEAQLEKSRLLSDRFSAERPKGSFSTLEIQRTEQGDSAMYLCASSRGRGGQPQHFGDGTRLSIL.

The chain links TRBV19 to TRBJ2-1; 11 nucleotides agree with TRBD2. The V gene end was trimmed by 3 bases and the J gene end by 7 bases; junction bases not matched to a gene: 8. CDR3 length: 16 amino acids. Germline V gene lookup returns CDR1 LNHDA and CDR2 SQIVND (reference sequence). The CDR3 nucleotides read TGTGCCAGTAGTATCCGATTAGCGGGGGGGCCGAATGAGCAGTTCTTC. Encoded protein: CASSIRLAGGPNEQFF. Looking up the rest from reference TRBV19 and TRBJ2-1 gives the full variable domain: DGGITQSPKYLFRKEGQNVTLSCEQNLNHDAMYWYRQDPGQGLRLIYYSQIVNDFQKGDIAEGYSVSREKKESFPLTVTSAQKNPTAFYLCASSIRLAGGPNEQFFGPGTRLTVL.

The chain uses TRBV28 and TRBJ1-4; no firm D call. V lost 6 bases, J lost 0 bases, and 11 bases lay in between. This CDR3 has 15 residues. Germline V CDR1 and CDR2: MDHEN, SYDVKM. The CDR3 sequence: CASRFRGATNEKLFF. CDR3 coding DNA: TGTGCCAGCAGATTCCGCGGGGCAACTAATGAAAAACTGTTTTTT.

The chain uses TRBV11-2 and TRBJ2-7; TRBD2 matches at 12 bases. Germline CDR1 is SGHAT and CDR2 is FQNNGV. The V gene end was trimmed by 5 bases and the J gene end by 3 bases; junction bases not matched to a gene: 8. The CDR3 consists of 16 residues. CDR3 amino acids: CASSLQGLAGRYEQYF. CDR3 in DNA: TGTGCCAGCAGCCTACAGGGACTAGCGGGCCGCTACGAGCAGTACTTC.

The CDR3 DNA follows: TGTGCCAGTAGCCTTAGCCCGGAGGAAAGCACAGATACGCAGTATTTT. This encodes CASSLSPEESTDTQYF. The genes are TRBV19 and TRBJ2-3, with TRBD2 as a possible D gene (5 bases). The CDR3 has 16 residues. Trimming took off 6 bases at V and 0 bases at J, with 16 bases between the two ends. Germline lookup yields CDR1 LNHDA and CDR2 SQIVND (reference sequence).

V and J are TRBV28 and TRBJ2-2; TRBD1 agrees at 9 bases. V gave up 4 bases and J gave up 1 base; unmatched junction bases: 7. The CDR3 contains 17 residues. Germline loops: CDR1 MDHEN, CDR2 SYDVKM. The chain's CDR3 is CASSSWTGDENTGELFF. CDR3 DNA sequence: TGTGCCAGCAGTTCGTGGACAGGGGATGAGAACACCGGGGAGCTGTTTTTT.

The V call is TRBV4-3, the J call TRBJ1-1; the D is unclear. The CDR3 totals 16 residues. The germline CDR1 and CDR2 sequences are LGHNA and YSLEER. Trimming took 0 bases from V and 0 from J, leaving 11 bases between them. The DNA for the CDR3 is TGCGCCAGCAGCCAAGATTGGGGAGTGATGAACACTGAAGCTTTCTTT. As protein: CASSQDWGVMNTEAFF.

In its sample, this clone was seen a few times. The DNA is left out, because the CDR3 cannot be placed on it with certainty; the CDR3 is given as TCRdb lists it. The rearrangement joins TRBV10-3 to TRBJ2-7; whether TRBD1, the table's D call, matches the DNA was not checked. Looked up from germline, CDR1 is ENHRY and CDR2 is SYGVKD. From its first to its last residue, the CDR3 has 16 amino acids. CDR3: CASSSSIRVRAYEQYF.

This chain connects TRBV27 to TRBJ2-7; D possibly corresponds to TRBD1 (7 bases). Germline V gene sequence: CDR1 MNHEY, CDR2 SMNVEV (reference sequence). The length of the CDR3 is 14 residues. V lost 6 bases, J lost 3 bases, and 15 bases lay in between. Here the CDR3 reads CASSLRDSFYEQYF. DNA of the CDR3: TGTGCCAGCAGCCTGCGGGACAGCTTCTACGAGCAGTACTTC.

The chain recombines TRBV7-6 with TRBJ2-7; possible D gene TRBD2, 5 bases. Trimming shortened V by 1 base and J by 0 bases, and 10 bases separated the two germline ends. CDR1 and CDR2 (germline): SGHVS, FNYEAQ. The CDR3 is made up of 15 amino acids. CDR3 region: CASSLGGFISYEQYF. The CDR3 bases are TGTGCCAGCAGCTTAGGCGGGTTCATCTCCTACGAGCAGTACTTC.

CDR3 residues: CASSQVFPPSGRPNEQYF. The DNA of the CDR3 is TGCGCCAGCAGCCAAGTCTTCCCCCCTAGCGGGAGACCCAACGAGCAGTACTTC. J is TRBJ2-7 and V is TRBV4-1, with 10 nucleotides matching TRBD2. After removal of 1 base from V and 5 bases from J, the junction contained 14 bases not matched to a gene. Germline assignment: CDR1 MGHRA and CDR2 YSYEKL. This CDR3 is built from 18 residues.